This T cell receptor beta chain was identified in a study of blood T cell repertoires in COVID-19 (TCRdb year 2020). Study-wide context: The collaborator samples originated in the United States, Italy and Spain and spanned the acute and convalescent phases of COVID-19. The repertoires were released in a freely available public database intended as a resource for research on the immune response to SARS-CoV-2. Samples came from the ongoing ImmuneRACE study (first 160 participants) plus 1,254 subjects from 6 global collaborators. Where available, HLA class I and class II types were obtained from metadata supplied by the sample provider rather than from assay-based typing. The material from the prospective study consisted of cDNA or gDNA derived from T cells, B-cell-depleted T cells, or PBMCs. Deeply sampled blood TCRbeta repertoires from subjects exposed to, actively infected with, or recovered from COVID-19 were included in the dataset. A de-identified subject ID, COVID-19 status, age in years and sex were almost always included in the sample metadata.

TCRbeta CDR3 regions were amplified from genomic DNA by means of the immunoSEQ Assay, a bias-controlled multiplex PCR. On the authors' methods: The number of nucleated cells in each sample was estimated by amplification of reference gene primers within the assay. To quantify the absolute abundance of each unique TCRbeta CDR3 rearrangement, sequence reads were collapsed and filtered. For each sample, productive Simpson clonality was calculated as the square root of Simpson's diversity index over productive rearrangements. Entries here come from immuneACCESS through TCRdb and include only in-frame sequences with V and J called. Some clones fail to appear in such tables; in the studies checked, an unresolved V gene covers under half of the shortfall, and the cause of the remainder is unknown. V, J and clone size are those of that table, while D and trimming were read from the DNA. The sample has tens of thousands of clones on record, approximately 92% of them singletons. Jointly, the top ten make up around 14% of the sample.

Points the paper makes about the study in general: The quantity of clinical and demographic metadata differed by source and by participant and was supplied without curation.

Each collaborating institution followed its own protocols to collect whole blood in K2EDTA tubes. For TCRbeta analysis, collaborators shipped samples in one of three forms: frozen whole blood, isolated PBMCs, or DNA extracted from either of those sample types. Trimming takes 6 bases off V and 1 base off J; junction bases not matched to a gene: 3. The germline V gene specifies SGHVS as CDR1 and FNYEAQ as CDR2. The CDR3 goes from the cysteine to the phenylalanine over 15 residues. Only CDR3 DNA remains: 45 bases, in frame from the first base. This clone was recorded only once. This receptor's antigen is unknown. No base quality values were provided; no much bigger clone lies one nucleotide off.

Sequencing input: peripheral blood. The origin of this receptor is a human donor with active COVID-19. The donor label of this sample is uncertain. This chain joins TRBV7-6 to TRBJ2-1; 10 middle bases align to TRBD2. The DNA is TGTGCCAGCAGTTCAGCGGGAGGGTCCTACAATGAGCAGTTCTTC. Translation gives CASSSAGGSYNEQFF.